The 27 T cell receptor beta chains below all came from one sample that was sequenced in a study of cytomegalovirus exposure and HLA in healthy donors. The PCR ran on 60 Vbeta and 13 Jbeta primers. Assay: immunoSEQ multiplex PCR; the TCRdb copy retains only in-frame clones and omits some. The data show about 150,000 clones, approximately 80% seen once. Sequencing was performed on PBMCs. Receptors were obtained from a woman aged 40 to 55 in good health and CMV-seronegative.

This rearrangement joins TRBV6-4 to TRBJ2-1; 7 positions match TRBD1. Germline lookup yields CDR1 MRHNA and CDR2 SNTAGT. J lost 5 bases, V lost 9 bases, and 10 bases had no gene match. This CDR3 has 14 residues. CDR3 in amino acids: CASAGTDYNNEQFF. CDR3 DNA sequence: TGTGCCAGTGCCGGGACAGATTATAACAATGAGCAGTTCTTC.

This clone has more than one count but fewer than ten. The CDR3 DNA is TGTGCCAGCAAACTAACAGGGGGTATGGAGACCCAGTACTTC. Translation gives CASKLTGGMETQYF. The chain is built from TRBV28 and TRBJ2-5; 8 nucleotides match TRBD1. CDR3 size: 14 residues. Germline V gene lookup returns CDR1 MDHEN and CDR2 SYDVKM. V shed 7 bases and J 5 bases; nucleotides not matched to a gene: 9. Complete variable domain (other parts from reference TRBV28 and TRBJ2-5): DVKVTQSSRYLVKRTGEKVFLECVQDMDHENMFWYRQDPGLGLRLIYFSYDVKMKEKGDIPEGYSVSREKKERFSLILESASTNQTSMYLCASKLTGGMETQYFGPGTRLLVL.

The chain has TRBV5-6 and TRBJ2-1; 7 nucleotides line up with TRBD1. V was clipped by 3 bases and J by 4 bases; unmatched bases: 10. Germline V lookup: CDR1 SGHDT, CDR2 YYEEEE. This CDR3 region has 16 residues. The CDR3 DNA is TGTGCCAGCAGCTGGTCGGACAGGCTCCCTTACAATGAGCAGTTCTTC. Translation gives CASSWSDRLPYNEQFF.

The V call is TRBV13, the J call TRBJ2-6; D is possibly TRBD1 (7 bases). The CDR3 is made up of 17 amino acids. Per germline, CDR1 PRHDT and CDR2 FYEKMQ (reference sequence). The V end lost 4 bases, the J end lost 0 bases, and 13 bases lay between the germline ends. CDR3 nucleotides: TGTGCCAGCAGCTACCAGGGGGGCTTCTCTGGGGCCAACGTCCTGACTTTC. This codes for CASSYQGGFSGANVLTF.

V usage is TRBV30 and J usage is TRBJ1-1; 11 bases agree with TRBD1. In germline, CDR1 is GTSNPN, CDR2 SVGIG (reference sequence). Trimming cost V 1 base and J 7 bases; bases outside gene matches: 11. CDR3 size: 16 residues. CDR3 sequence: CAWSAGQGEVDIEAFF. Written as DNA, the CDR3 is TGTGCCTGGAGTGCGGGACAGGGGGAAGTTGACATTGAAGCTTTCTTT.

The CDR3 DNA follows: TGTGCCAGCAGTTACTCGGCCATATTTGGCTACACCTTC. Translated, it gives CASSYSAIFGYTF. This sequence joins TRBV6-5 and TRBJ1-2; D gene unclear. CDR1 MNHEY and CDR2 SVGAGI come from the germline V gene. CDR3 length equals 13 residues. V was pared by 0 bases and J by 7 bases, with 9 bases between.

The chain combines TRBV13 with TRBJ2-3; 10 nucleotides match TRBD2. CDR1 is PRHDT, CDR2 FYEKMQ, per germline (reference sequence). The trim removed 0 bases at V and 0 bases at J, leaving 6 bases unmatched. CDR3 length equals 18 residues. The CDR3 sequence: CASSLGWTSGASTDTQYF. CDR3 coding DNA: TGTGCCAGCAGCTTAGGTTGGACTAGCGGAGCCAGCACAGATACGCAGTATTTT. The variable domain in full, completed from reference TRBV13 and TRBJ2-3, reads AAGVIQSPRHLIKEKRETATLKCYPIPRHDTVYWYQQGPGQDPQFLISFYEKMQSDKGSIPDRFSAQQFSDYHSELNMSSLELGDSALYFCASSLGWTSGASTDTQYFGPGTRLTVL.

The chain links TRBV29-1 to TRBJ2-5, with D perhaps matching TRBD1 (6 bases). V lost 7 bases and J lost 3, with 15 bases in between. There are 13 residues in the CDR3. The V gene's germline CDR1 is SQVTM and CDR2 ANQGSEA. DNA of the CDR3: TGCAGCGCTGGACAGCCGGAAAAAGAGACCCAGTACTTC. Translated, it gives CSAGQPEKETQYF.

The rearrangement uses TRBV5-5 and TRBJ1-5; D may be TRBD1 (5 bases). V lost 2 bases to trimming and J lost 1 base, with 13 bases between them. The germline gives CDR1 SGHKS, CDR2 YYEKEE (reference sequence). The length of the CDR3 is 16 residues. The CDR3 loop is CASSFSQGGSNQPQHF. The CDR3 DNA follows: TGTGCCAGCAGCTTTTCTCAGGGAGGGAGCAATCAGCCCCAGCATTTT.

The V call is TRBV27, the J call TRBJ1-2, with TRBD1 as a possible D gene (5 bases). CDR3 size: 14 residues. Germline-derived CDR1 and CDR2 are MNHEY and SMNVEV (reference sequence). The V end lost 1 base, the J end lost 8 bases, and 14 bases lay between the germline ends. The CDR3 sequence is CASSLFMGSGGYTF. The CDR3 coding sequence is TGTGCCAGCAGTTTATTCATGGGATCAGGGGGCTACACCTTC.

This clone was counted a single time. The CDR3 DNA reads TGTGCCAGCAGCCACAGGGCAGGGGGAGAGGGCACAGATACGCAGTATTTT. Translating it yields CASSHRAGGEGTDTQYF. The chain couples TRBV7-9 to TRBJ2-3; 7 nucleotides agree with TRBD1. The length of the CDR3 is 17 residues. V gave up 5 bases and J gave up 1 base; unmatched junction bases: 12. Germline lookup yields CDR1 SEHNR and CDR2 FQNEAQ (reference sequence).

The sample holds one count of this clone. The CDR3 reads CASSFEYEQYF. The CDR3 DNA is TGTGCCAGCAGTTTCGAGTACGAGCAGTACTTC. The rearrangement links TRBV6-5 to TRBJ2-7; D call uncertain. The CDR3 consists of 11 residues. V was cut by 4 bases and J by 4 bases, with 5 bases left in between. CDR1 is MNHEY, CDR2 SVGAGI, per germline.

This rearrangement joins TRBV29-1 to TRBJ1-1; 8 bases are a match to TRBD1. Unmatched junction bases numbered 8, after V lost 7 bases and J lost 4 bases. Germline CDR1 reads SQVTM; CDR2 reads ANQGSEA. CDR3 length equals 13 residues. In nucleotides, the CDR3 is TGCAGCGGCGCACAGGGGGGTACCACTGAAGCTTTCTTT. Translation: CSGAQGGTTEAFF.

The V and J genes are TRBV6-1 and TRBJ1-1, with D tentatively TRBD1 (5 bases). Germline CDR1 and CDR2: MNHNS and SASEGT. Between the trimmed V and J ends, which lost 6 bases and 2 bases, there was a span of 10 bases. The CDR3 has 13 residues. The CDR3 protein is CASSHDSNTEAFF. The DNA for the CDR3 is TGTGCCAGCAGCCACGACAGTAACACTGAAGCTTTCTTT.

The CDR3 DNA reads TGTGCCAGCAGCTGGGACGGGGGGGGAAATCAGCCCCAGCATTTT. This codes for CASSWDGGGNQPQHF. This chain links TRBV11-2 with TRBJ1-5, with D tentatively TRBD1 (5 bases). Trimming removed 4 bases from V and 4 bases from J, with 14 bases in between. CDR1 SGHAT and CDR2 FQNNGV come from the germline V gene. The CDR3 is 15 residues long.

V gene TRBV5-1 combines with J gene TRBJ2-3; 14 bases are shared with TRBD2. The CDR3 extends over 16 amino acids. CDR1 is SGHRS, CDR2 YFSETQ, per germline. V was clipped by 4 bases and J by 3 bases; unmatched bases: 4. The CDR3, as DNA: TGCGCCAGCAGCCCGGGACTAGCGGGAGTAACAGATACGCAGTATTTT. Its translation is CASSPGLAGVTDTQYF.

This chain connects TRBV7-9 to TRBJ1-2; no reliable D call. CDR3 size: 13 residues. Germline V CDR1 and CDR2: SEHNR, FQNEAQ (reference sequence). V was pared by 1 base and J by 4 bases, with 7 bases between. As DNA, the CDR3 is TGTGCCAGCAGCTTAGGGGCTACCTATGGCTACACCTTC. Protein: CASSLGATYGYTF.

This clone appeared a single time. The J gene is TRBJ2-3, the V gene TRBV5-1; 15 nucleotides match TRBD2. This CDR3 has 18 amino acids. With 4 bases clipped from V and 4 bases from J, the junction kept 10 bases outside the gene matches. CDR1 and CDR2 from the germline V gene are SGHRS and YFSETQ. CDR3 amino acids: CASSPGLAGGRWSDTQYF. The CDR3 nucleotides are TGCGCCAGCAGCCCCGGACTAGCGGGGGGGCGATGGTCAGATACGCAGTATTTT.

V is TRBV4-2 and J is TRBJ1-2; D perhaps matches TRBD1 (5 bases). CDR1 and CDR2 from the germline V gene are LGHNA and YNFKEQ. This CDR3 comprises 13 residues. The ends were cut back, 0 bases at V and 6 bases at J, with 8 bases in the middle. CDR3 in amino acids: CASSQDGGDGYTF. The CDR3 DNA reads TGTGCCAGCAGCCAAGACGGAGGGGATGGCTACACCTTC.

J is TRBJ2-7 and V is TRBV6-5, with TRBD1 identical over 7 bases. Germline trimming cut 0 bases from V and 2 bases from J; bases unmatched to any gene: 1. Germline V gene data show CDR1 as MNHEY and CDR2 as SVGAGI. CDR3 length: 14 amino acids. The CDR3 bases are TGTGCCAGCAGTTACTCCAGGGGGACCTACGAGCAGTACTTC. Translating it yields CASSYSRGTYEQYF.

This clone was found a few times. This sequence joins TRBV7-7 and TRBJ2-7; possible D gene TRBD2, 6 bases. CDR1 is SSHAT and CDR2 is FNYEAQ in the germline V gene (reference sequence). The CDR3 spans 13 residues. V lost 1 base to trimming and J lost 5 bases, with 9 bases between them. CDR3 nucleotides: TGTGCCAGCAGCTTAGACGGGGAGGACGAGCAGTACTTC. This sequence encodes CASSLDGEDEQYF.

V usage is TRBV27 and J usage is TRBJ2-7; unclear D gene. The V gene lost 2 bases and the J gene lost 4 bases, with 9 bases spanning the gap. The CDR3 is 13 residues long. CDR1 and CDR2 (germline): MNHEY, SMNVEV (reference sequence). CDR3 protein: CASSLGGEYEQYF. The CDR3 DNA reads TGTGCCAGCAGTTTAGGCGGCGAATACGAGCAGTACTTC.

The V call is TRBV28, the J call TRBJ2-1; 10 nucleotides match TRBD1. The CDR3 runs to 17 residues. Germline lookup yields CDR1 MDHEN and CDR2 SYDVKM. Unmatched junction bases numbered 12, after V lost 4 bases and J lost 6 bases. In DNA form, the CDR3 reads TGTGCCAGCAGTTGGACAGGGGGAGGGGTATTTGGCAATGAGCAGTTCTTC. It is translated as CASSWTGGGVFGNEQFF.

The V call is TRBV19, the J call TRBJ1-1, with 8 bases lining up with TRBD1. CDR1 and CDR2 (germline): LNHDA, SQIVND (reference sequence). The J segment lost 0 bases and the V segment lost 2 bases, leaving 2 bases of the junction unmatched. This CDR3 is built from 15 residues. The CDR3 DNA reads as TGTGCCAGTAGTATATGGACAGGGATGAACACTGAAGCTTTCTTT. Translation: CASSIWTGMNTEAFF.

This chain uses TRBV5-1 with TRBJ2-7; a possible D gene is TRBD2 (6 bases). Trimming cost V 4 bases and J 0 bases, with 8 bases left between them. Germline V gene sequence: CDR1 SGHRS, CDR2 YFSETQ. This CDR3 comprises 13 residues. The CDR3 DNA sequence: TGCGCCAGCAGCGGGGGGAGCTCCTACGAGCAGTACTTC. It is translated as CASSGGSSYEQYF.

The chain employs TRBV6-5 and TRBJ1-2; TRBD1 matches at 8 bases. Germline trimming cut 0 bases from V and 8 bases from J; bases unmatched to any gene: 8. The CDR3 runs 15 residues. Looked up from germline, CDR1 is MNHEY and CDR2 is SVGAGI. Here the CDR3 reads CASSYSTGGLYGYTF. CDR3 DNA sequence: TGTGCCAGCAGTTACTCTACAGGGGGATTGTACGGCTACACCTTC.

This chain joins TRBV19 and TRBJ2-3; 15 positions match TRBD2. This CDR3 comprises 17 residues. Germline CDR1 LNHDA, CDR2 SQIVND (reference sequence). Trimming at V came to 3 bases and at J to 4 bases, leaving 5 bases not matched to a gene. CDR3 bases: TGTGCCAGTAGTATGGGACTAGCGGGAGGCCTCGCAGATACGCAGTATTTT. Its protein product is CASSMGLAGGLADTQYF.